The clone carrying this TCR beta chain was counted only a few times. What it binds is unknown. Naive CD4+ T cells were purified with Tregs depleted by CD25. In TCRdb, the 5' RACE reads were re-called with MiXCR into one record per CDR3 protein. The table shows about 34,000 distinct CDR3 sequences, with approximately 25% occurring only once. Study outcomes and limitations: Tumor memory CD4+ T cell TCR gene usage clustered with blood and lymph node memory CD4+ cells and lymph node naive CD4+ cells. The larger cohort examined one V-J beta rearrangement, not whole repertoires. Greatest tumor Treg TCR overlap was with tumor naive CD4+ cells.

The CDR3 extends over 11 amino acids. The V gene lost 1 base and the J gene lost 16 bases, with 10 bases spanning the gap. Looked up from germline, CDR1 is SGHAT and CDR2 is FQNNGV. Material: naive CD4+ T cells sorted from a lymph node. The subset was: naive CD4+ T cells, CD4+CD45RA+CD25-. The receptor's source is a female donor with breast cancer. The chain recombines TRBV11-2 with TRBJ1-4; D is uncertain. Here the CDR3 DNA reads TGTGCCAGCAGCTTAGCTGGGCCTAGGTTTTTT. Translated, it gives CASSLAGPRFF.